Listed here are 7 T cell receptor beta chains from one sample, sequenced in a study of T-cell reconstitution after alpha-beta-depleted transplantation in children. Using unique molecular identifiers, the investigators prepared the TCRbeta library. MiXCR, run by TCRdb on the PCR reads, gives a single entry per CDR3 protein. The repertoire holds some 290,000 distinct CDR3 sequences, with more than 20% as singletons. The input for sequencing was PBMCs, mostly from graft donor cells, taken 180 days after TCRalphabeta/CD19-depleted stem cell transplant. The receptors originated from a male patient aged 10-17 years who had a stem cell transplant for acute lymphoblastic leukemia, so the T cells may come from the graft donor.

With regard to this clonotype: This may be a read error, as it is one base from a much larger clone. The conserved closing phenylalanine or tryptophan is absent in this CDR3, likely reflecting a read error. CDR3 region: CAIQGSGEAFS. The CDR3 region has the DNA TGTGCCATACAGGGTAGTGGTGAAGCTTTCTCT. The J gene is TRBJ1-1, the V gene TRBV10-3; TRBD1 might be the D (6 bases). This CDR3 region has 11 residues. V lost 9 bases to trimming and J lost 7 bases, with 12 bases between them. The V gene's germline CDR1 is ENHRY and CDR2 SYGVKD.

CDR3 amino acids: CASSLMASGISISSYNEQFF. CDR3 DNA sequence: TGTGCCAGCAGCTTAATGGCTAGCGGGATCTCCATAAGCTCCTACAATGAGCAGTTCTTC. The V gene is TRBV11-2, the J gene TRBJ2-1; 9 positions match TRBD2. Trimming removed 2 bases from V and 0 bases from J; junction bases left unmatched: 14. The CDR3 contains 20 residues. CDR1 and CDR2 (germline): SGHAT, FQNNGV. Looking up the rest from reference TRBV11-2 and TRBJ2-1 gives the full variable domain: EAGVAQSPRYKIIEKRQSVAFWCNPISGHATLYWYQQILGQGPKLLIQFQNNGVVDDSQLPKDRFSAERLKGVDSTLKIQPAKLEDSAVYLCASSLMASGISISSYNEQFFGPGTRLTVL.

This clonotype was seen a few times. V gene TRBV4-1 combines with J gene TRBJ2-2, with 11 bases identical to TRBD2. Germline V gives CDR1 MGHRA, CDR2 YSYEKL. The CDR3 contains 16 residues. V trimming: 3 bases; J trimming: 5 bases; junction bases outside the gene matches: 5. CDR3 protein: CASSHGTSGFTGELFF. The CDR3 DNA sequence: TGCGCCAGCAGCCATGGGACTAGCGGTTTTACCGGGGAGCTGTTTTTT.

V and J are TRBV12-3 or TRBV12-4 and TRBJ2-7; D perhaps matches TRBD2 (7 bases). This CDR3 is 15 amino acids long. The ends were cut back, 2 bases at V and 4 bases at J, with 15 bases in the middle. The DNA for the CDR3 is TGTGCCAGCAGTTTAAGGCGGGGGCTCGTGTACGAGCAGTACTTC. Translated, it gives CASSLRRGLVYEQYF.

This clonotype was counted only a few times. Here the CDR3 reads CASSHRTSGRFYNEQFF. As DNA, the CDR3 is TGTGCCAGCAGCCACCGGACTAGCGGGAGGTTCTACAATGAGCAGTTCTTC. The chain recombines TRBV3-1 with TRBJ2-1; 14 nucleotides match TRBD2. Germline V CDR1 and CDR2: LGHDT, YNNKEL (reference sequence). Trimming took 3 bases from V and 3 from J; bases not matched to a gene: 4. CDR3 size: 17 residues.

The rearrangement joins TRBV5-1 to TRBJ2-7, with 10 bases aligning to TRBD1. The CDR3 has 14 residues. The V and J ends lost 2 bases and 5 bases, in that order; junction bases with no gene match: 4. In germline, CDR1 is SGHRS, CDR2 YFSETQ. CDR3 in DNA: TGCGCCAGCAGCTTCAGGACAGGGGGGGACGAGCAGTACTTC. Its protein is CASSFRTGGDEQYF.

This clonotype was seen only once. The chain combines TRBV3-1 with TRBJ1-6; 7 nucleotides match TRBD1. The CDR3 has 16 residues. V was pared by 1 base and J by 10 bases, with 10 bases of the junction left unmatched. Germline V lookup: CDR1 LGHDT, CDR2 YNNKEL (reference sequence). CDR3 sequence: CASSQARTGWRSPLHF. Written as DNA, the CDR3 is TGTGCCAGCAGCCAAGCCCGGACAGGTTGGAGGTCACCCCTCCACTTT. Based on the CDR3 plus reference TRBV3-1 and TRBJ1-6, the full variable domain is DTAVSQTPKYLVTQMGNDKSIKCEQNLGHDTMYWYKQDSKKFLKIMFSYNNKELIINETVPNRFSPKSPDKAHLNLHINSLELGDSAVYFCASSQARTGWRSPLHFGNGTRLTVT.